A selection of T cell receptor beta chains follows, all from one sample in a study of blood T cell repertoires in COVID-19. Here immunoSEQ multiplex PCR was the method, and the copy in TCRdb shows in-frame clones only, minus some. This sample carries about 220,000 clones, about 85% of them seen once, and the ten largest clones take around 20%. What was sequenced was peripheral blood. The receptors were gathered from a man in his thirties or forties with active or convalescent COVID-19. The CDR3 runs from the conserved cysteine through the conserved F or W. The D gene is left open where the match is weak. A clone size is listed for some rows: how often the clone was seen (once, few, many), or a class if it is expanded.

d_call	j_call	clone_size	v_call	cdr3_nt	cdr3_aa
TRBD1	TRBJ1-2	.	TRBV12-3/TRBV12-4	TGTGCCAGCAGTTGGGGACAGGGGGGCTACACCTTC	CASSWGQGGYTF
.	TRBJ2-3	.	TRBV5-1	TGCGCCAGCAGCGGAGCTGATACGCAGTATTTT	CASSGADTQYF
.	TRBJ1-1	once	TRBV7-9	TGTGCCAGCAGCCTTGGAGGGAGCACTGAAGCTTTCTTT	CASSLGGSTEAFF
.	TRBJ1-1	once	TRBV18	TGTGCCAGCTTAATCCAACTTCAGGGATACACTGAAGCTTTCTTT	CASLIQLQGYTEAFF
.	TRBJ1-5	.	TRBV13	TGTGCCAGCAGCTTAGCAGGGCGCAATCAGCCCCAGCATTTT	CASSLAGRNQPQHF
.	TRBJ1-5	.	TRBV7-8	TGTGCCAGCAGCTTAAGATCGGGGAGTCAGCCCCAGCATTTT	CASSLRSGSQPQHF
.	TRBJ1-2	few	TRBV27	TGTGCCAGCAGTTTAGAGGCAGGGGCTCGAGGCTACACCTTC	CASSLEAGARGYTF
TRBD1	TRBJ1-2	.	TRBV27	TGTGCCAGCAGTGAAGGAGGGGGCCGAAATGGCTACACCTTC	CASSEGGGRNGYTF
.	TRBJ2-3	.	TRBV7-8	TGTGCCAGCCGCGGCGACACAGATACGCAGTATTTT	CASRGDTDTQYF
TRBD2	TRBJ2-1	.	TRBV4-3	TGCGCCAGCAGCCGCGGACTAGCGGGAGCCAATGAGCAGTTCTTC	CASSRGLAGANEQFF
.	TRBJ1-1	.	TRBV28	TGTGCCAGCAGTCCACGACAATGGGGGCTTACTGAAGCTTTCTTT	CASSPRQWGLTEAFF
.	TRBJ2-3	.	TRBV19	TGTGCCAGTAGATGGGCTAGCACAGATACGCAGTATTTT	CASRWASTDTQYF
TRBD2	TRBJ2-1	.	TRBV3-1/TRBV3-2	TGTGCCAGCAGCCAAGAGGTTCGGGGGGGTTCCTACAATGAGCAGTTCTTC	CASSQEVRGGSYNEQFF
.	TRBJ2-7	.	TRBV6-1	TGTGCCAGCAGTGAACCCCCAGAACCGACCTACGAGCAGTACTTC	CASSEPPEPTYEQYF
.	TRBJ2-1	.	TRBV29-1	TGCAGCCTAGGGGGAGCCCCCCACTATGAGCAGTTCTTC	CSLGGAPHYEQFF
TRBD2	TRBJ2-1	.	TRBV28	TGTGCCACCGCGCGTAGCGGGGGGTTCTACAATGAGCAGTTCTTC	CATARSGGFYNEQFF
TRBD2	TRBJ2-5	.	TRBV9	TGTGCCAGCAGCGTGGGTGGCGGGAGGGGAGAGACCCAGTACTTC	CASSVGGGRGETQYF
.	TRBJ2-3	.	TRBV12-5	TGTGCTAGTGGTTTGGTTACGGGAGAAATGGGCACAGATACGCAGTATTTT	CASGLVTGEMGTDTQYF
TRBD2	TRBJ2-2	.	TRBV11-2	TGTGCCAGCAGCTCGGGAGGCCGGATCGGGGAGCTGTTTTTT	CASSSGGRIGELFF
.	TRBJ2-1	.	TRBV25-1	TGTGCCAGCAGTCCCCAGGGGGGTTGGCAGTTCTTC	CASSPQGGWQFF
.	TRBJ2-3	.	TRBV5-4	TGTGCCAGCAGCAACCTACAGGGTATGAGCACAGATACGCAGTATTTT	CASSNLQGMSTDTQYF
.	TRBJ2-3	.	TRBV28	TGTGCCAGCAACGGTTCGGGAGAGCGAGGCACAGATACGCAGTATTTT	CASNGSGERGTDTQYF
.	TRBJ1-1	.	TRBV20-1	TGCAGTGTTACCCCCGGTTCTGAAGCTTTCTTT	CSVTPGSEAFF
.	TRBJ1-2	.	TRBV7-6	TGTGCCAGCAGCTCGCTCCCCCACATGGTGGGACTTCATGGCTACACCTTC	CASSSLPHMVGLHGYTF
TRBD1	TRBJ1-1	.	TRBV7-9	TGTGCCAGCAGCTCGAGGCCGGGACAGGGGAACACTGAAGCTTTCTTT	CASSSRPGQGNTEAFF
.	TRBJ2-2	once	TRBV7-9	TGTGCCAGCAGCTTTAATAGGGAGGCCGGGGAGCTGTTTTTT	CASSFNREAGELFF
.	TRBJ1-5	.	TRBV12-3/TRBV12-4	TGTGCCAGCAGTTCCGACAGGTTTCAGCCCCAGCATTTT	CASSSDRFQPQHF
TRBD2	TRBJ2-5	.	TRBV7-2	TGTGCCAGCAGTACCTCCGGGACTAGCGGGAGAACCCAGTACTTC	CASSTSGTSGRTQYF